Below, 15 T cell receptor beta chains from the same sample are listed, as sequenced in a study of cytomegalovirus exposure and HLA in healthy donors. The PCR was carried out with 60 Vbeta primers and 13 Jbeta primers. The method was immunoSEQ multiplex PCR; TCRdb's version includes in-frame clones alone and lacks a portion of them. The data show 150,000 to 200,000 clones, around 67% seen once. The sample was PBMCs. The receptors shown here come from a woman between 18 and 29 years old in good health and CMV-seropositive.

This clone was seen a few times. The chain employs TRBV28 and TRBJ1-2, with TRBD1 as a possible D gene (5 bases). Germline CDR1 reads MDHEN; CDR2 reads SYDVKM. Between the trimmed V and J ends, which lost 8 bases and 4 bases, there was a span of 11 bases. The length of the CDR3 is 12 residues. CDR3 DNA: TGTGCCAGCCTGACAGTAGCCTATGGCTACACCTTC. Residues: CASLTVAYGYTF.

This clone is a singleton in its sample. The chain is built from TRBV30 and TRBJ2-1; D is perhaps TRBD1 (6 bases). Germline assignment: CDR1 GTSNPN and CDR2 SVGIG (reference sequence). The CDR3 is 12 residues long. With 2 bases removed from V and 6 bases from J, the gap between germline ends came to 8 bases. CDR3 sequence reads: CAWSQGGNEQFF. DNA of the CDR3: TGTGCCTGGAGTCAAGGGGGCAATGAGCAGTTCTTC.

This chain connects TRBV5-1 to TRBJ1-1, with 8 bases identical to TRBD1. Trimming took 4 bases from V and 0 from J; bases not matched to a gene: 8. The CDR3 runs 16 residues. From germline, CDR1 is SGHRS and CDR2 YFSETQ. The CDR3 region has the DNA TGCGCCAGCAGCCCCCGGACAGGGTTACTGAACACTGAAGCTTTCTTT. Its translation: CASSPRTGLLNTEAFF.

This clone was detected a few times. The chain uses TRBV2 and TRBJ1-2, with 7 bases matching TRBD1. The CDR3 covers 15 residues. The ends lost 5 bases at V and 3 bases at J; junction bases unmatched: 9. Germline CDR1 is SNHLY and CDR2 is FYNNEI. CDR3 residues: CASSLDRLADYGYTF. The CDR3 DNA follows: TGTGCCAGCAGTCTGGACAGGTTGGCGGACTATGGCTACACCTTC.

The CDR3: CASSGVVRGRASQETQYF. The CDR3 region has the DNA TGTGCCAGCAGTGGGGTTGTAAGGGGTAGGGCCTCCCAAGAGACCCAGTACTTC. The chain recombines TRBV25-1 with TRBJ2-5; weak D call: TRBD1 (5 bases). The germline gives CDR1 MGHDK, CDR2 SYGVNS. CDR3 length: 18 residues. The V end lost 4 bases, the J end lost 1 base, and 22 bases lay between the germline ends. Drawing the rest from reference TRBV25-1 and TRBJ2-5, the complete variable domain is EADIYQTPRYLVIGTGKKITLECSQTMGHDKMYWYQQDPGMELHLIHYSYGVNSTEKGDLSSESTVSRIRTEHFPLTLESARPSHTSQYLCASSGVVRGRASQETQYFGPGTRLLVL.

The rearrangement joins TRBV5-8 to TRBJ1-2; a weak D match, TRBD1 (5 bases). CDR1 and CDR2 from the germline V gene are SGHTS and YDEGEE. The CDR3 is made up of 15 amino acids. V was shortened by 1 base and J by 1 base, with 11 bases between the two germline ends. Here the CDR3 reads CASSLSWGYNYGYTF. DNA of the CDR3: TGTGCCAGCAGCTTGAGCTGGGGCTATAACTATGGCTACACCTTC.

The table lists this clone with a few counts. The chain uses TRBV6-1 and TRBJ2-5; 9 nucleotides agree with TRBD1. The DNA matches TRBJ2-7 better at its end, which makes the J call doubtful. This CDR3 region has 16 residues. Germline-derived CDR1 and CDR2 are MNHNS and SASEGT. The CDR3 DNA reads TGTGCCAGCAGTGAAATTGGGACAGGGTTTATCTACGAGCAGTACTTC. As protein: CASSEIGTGFIYEQYF.

This clone was recorded a few times. V and J are TRBV6-6 and TRBJ2-1; 9 nucleotides line up with TRBD1. The J segment lost 6 bases and the V segment lost 5 bases, leaving 8 bases of the junction unmatched. Looked up from germline, CDR1 is MNHNY and CDR2 is SVGAGI (reference sequence). This CDR3 region has 15 residues. The DNA of the CDR3 is TGTGCCAGCAGTCACCGGGACAGGGCCGTCAATGAGCAGTTCTTC. Translation gives CASSHRDRAVNEQFF.

The rearrangement joins TRBV18 to TRBJ1-5; 7 bases align to TRBD1. Losses at the gene ends were 3 bases for V and 4 bases for J; bases not matched to a gene: 18. Germline V gene lookup returns CDR1 KGHSH and CDR2 LQKENI. The CDR3 is 19 amino acids. CDR3 amino acids: CASSPWALRGGVWNQPQHF. The DNA for the CDR3 is TGTGCCAGCTCACCGTGGGCTCTTCGAGGGGGCGTTTGGAATCAGCCCCAGCATTTT. Using reference TRBV18 and TRBJ1-5 for the parts outside the CDR3, the full variable domain is NAGVMQNPRHLVRRRGQEARLRCSPMKGHSHVYWYRQLPEEGLKFMVYLQKENIIDESGMPKERFSAEFPKEGPSILRIQQVVRGDSAAYFCASSPWALRGGVWNQPQHFGDGTRLSIL.

The chain is built from TRBV29-1 and TRBJ2-7; D is uncertain. Germline V gene data show CDR1 as SQVTM and CDR2 as ANQGSEA. The CDR3 sequence is 12 residues long. Trimming shortened V by 4 bases and J by 2 bases, and 9 bases separated the two germline ends. This chain's CDR3 is CSVAISTYEQYF. The CDR3 DNA sequence: TGCAGCGTTGCGATTAGTACCTACGAGCAGTACTTC.

The chain combines TRBV9 with TRBJ2-1, with 10 bases matching TRBD2. Germline trimming cut 0 bases from V and 9 bases from J; bases unmatched to any gene: 6. CDR3 length equals 15 residues. The germline V gene has CDR1 SGDLS and CDR2 YYNGEE. The CDR3 nucleotides read TGTGCCAGCAGCGTAGAACTAGCGGGATGGCGTGAGCAGTTCTTC. Amino acids: CASSVELAGWREQFF.

The J gene is TRBJ2-2, the V gene TRBV30, with 7 positions matching TRBD2. This CDR3 is 14 amino acids long. With V trimmed by 8 bases and J by 2 bases, 8 bases remained unmatched. CDR1 is GTSNPN, CDR2 SVGIG, per germline (reference sequence). The DNA of the CDR3 is TGTGCCGTGACTCCGGGACTAAACACCGGGGAGCTGTTTTTT. This codes for CAVTPGLNTGELFF.

This chain uses TRBV27 with TRBJ2-7; 10 nucleotides align to TRBD1. This CDR3 contains 14 residues. V lost 5 bases and J lost 2; bases outside the gene matches: 3. The germline gives CDR1 MNHEY, CDR2 SMNVEV (reference sequence). CDR3 bases: TGTGCCAGCAGTACCGGGACAGGGGCCTACGAGCAGTACTTC. Encoded protein: CASSTGTGAYEQYF.

The J gene is TRBJ2-7, the V gene TRBV7-2; D is perhaps TRBD1 (5 bases). Trimming left V 4 bases short and J 3 bases short, with 16 bases between. Germline assignment: CDR1 SGHTA and CDR2 FQGNSA. The CDR3 is 15 residues long. The CDR3 spells CASSSAGHRYYEQYF. Written as DNA, the CDR3 is TGTGCCAGCAGCTCAGCCGGACATCGATACTACGAGCAGTACTTC.

The chain has TRBV7-9 and TRBJ2-7; D is perhaps TRBD2 (5 bases). The CDR3 is made up of 13 amino acids. Trimming cost V 4 bases and J 1 base, with 8 bases left between them. Germline values: CDR1 SEHNR, CDR2 FQNEAQ (reference sequence). CDR3 DNA: TGTGCCAGCAGCTCGTCGGGGTCCTACGAGCAGTACTTC. Protein sequence: CASSSSGSYEQYF.